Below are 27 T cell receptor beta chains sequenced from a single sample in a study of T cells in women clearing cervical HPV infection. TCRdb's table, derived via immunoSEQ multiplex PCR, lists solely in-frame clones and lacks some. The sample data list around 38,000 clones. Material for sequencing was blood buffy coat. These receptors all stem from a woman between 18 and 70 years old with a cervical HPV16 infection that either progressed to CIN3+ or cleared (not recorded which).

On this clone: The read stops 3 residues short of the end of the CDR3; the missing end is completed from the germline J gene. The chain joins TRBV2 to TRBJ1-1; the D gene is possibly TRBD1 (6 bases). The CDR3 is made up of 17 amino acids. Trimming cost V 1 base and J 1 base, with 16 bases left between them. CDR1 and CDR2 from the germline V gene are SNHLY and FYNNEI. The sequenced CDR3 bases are TGTGCCAGCAGTGAAGGGGACACCCTCCTGAGGAACACTGAA. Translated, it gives CASSEGDTLLRNTE. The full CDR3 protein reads CASSEGDTLLRNTEAFF.

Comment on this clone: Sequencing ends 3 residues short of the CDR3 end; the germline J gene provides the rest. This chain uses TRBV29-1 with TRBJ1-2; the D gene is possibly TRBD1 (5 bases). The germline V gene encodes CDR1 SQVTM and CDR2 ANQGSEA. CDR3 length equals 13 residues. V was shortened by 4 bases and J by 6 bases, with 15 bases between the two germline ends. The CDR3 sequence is CSVVWQGLNGYTF. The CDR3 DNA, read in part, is TGCAGCGTTGTTTGGCAGGGATTAAATGGC.

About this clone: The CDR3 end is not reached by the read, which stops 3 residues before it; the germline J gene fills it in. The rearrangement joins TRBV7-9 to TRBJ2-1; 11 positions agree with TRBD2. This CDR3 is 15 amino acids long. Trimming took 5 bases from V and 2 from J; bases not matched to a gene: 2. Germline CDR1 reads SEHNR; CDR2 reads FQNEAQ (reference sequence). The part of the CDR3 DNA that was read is TGTGCCAGCAGCCTTAGCGGGGGGGCCTACAATGAG. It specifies CASSLSGGAYNE. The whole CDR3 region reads CASSLSGGAYNEQFF.

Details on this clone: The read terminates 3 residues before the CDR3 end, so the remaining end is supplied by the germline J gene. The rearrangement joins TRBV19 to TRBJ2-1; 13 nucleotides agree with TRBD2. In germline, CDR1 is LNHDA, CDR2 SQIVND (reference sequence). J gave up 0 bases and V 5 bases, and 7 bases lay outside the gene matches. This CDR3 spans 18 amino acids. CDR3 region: CASSAGLAGRFSYNEQFF. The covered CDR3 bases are TGTGCCAGTAGTGCGGGACTAGCGGGGCGATTCTCCTACAATGAG.

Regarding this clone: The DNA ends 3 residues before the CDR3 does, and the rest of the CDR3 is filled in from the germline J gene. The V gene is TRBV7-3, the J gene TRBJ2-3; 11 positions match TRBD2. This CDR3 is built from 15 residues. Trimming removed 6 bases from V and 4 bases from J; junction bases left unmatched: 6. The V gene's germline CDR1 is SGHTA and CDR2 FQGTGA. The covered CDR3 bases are TGTGCCAGCAGTATAGCGGGAGGGCCGGCAGATACG. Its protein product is CASSIAGGPADT. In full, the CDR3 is CASSIAGGPADTQYF. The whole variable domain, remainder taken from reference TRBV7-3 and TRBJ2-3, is GAGVSQTPSNKVTEKGKYVELRCDPISGHTALYWYRQSLGQGPEFLIYFQGTGAADDSGLPNDRFFAVRPEGSVSTLKIQRTERGDSAVYLCASSIAGGPADTQYFGPGTRLTVL.

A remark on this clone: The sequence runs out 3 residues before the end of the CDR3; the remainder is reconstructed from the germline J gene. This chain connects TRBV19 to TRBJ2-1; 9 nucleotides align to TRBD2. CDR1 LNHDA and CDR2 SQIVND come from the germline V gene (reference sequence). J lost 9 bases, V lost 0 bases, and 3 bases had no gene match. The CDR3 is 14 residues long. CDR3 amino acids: CASSIDRREGEQFF. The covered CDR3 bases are TGTGCCAGTAGTATAGATCGGCGGGAGGGTGAG.

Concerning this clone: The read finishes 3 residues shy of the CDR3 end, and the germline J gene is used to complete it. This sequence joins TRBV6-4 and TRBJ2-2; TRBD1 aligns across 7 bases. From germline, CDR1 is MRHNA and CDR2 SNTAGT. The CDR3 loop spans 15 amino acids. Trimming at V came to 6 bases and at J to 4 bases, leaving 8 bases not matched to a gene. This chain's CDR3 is CASSDTGDSTGELFF. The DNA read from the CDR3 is TGTGCCAGCAGCGACACAGGGGATTCCACCGGGGAG.

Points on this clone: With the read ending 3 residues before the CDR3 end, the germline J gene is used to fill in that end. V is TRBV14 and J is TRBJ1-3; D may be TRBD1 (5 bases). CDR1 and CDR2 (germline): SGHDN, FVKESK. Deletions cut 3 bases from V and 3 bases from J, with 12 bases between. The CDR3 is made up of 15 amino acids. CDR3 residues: CASSQETAVGNTIYF. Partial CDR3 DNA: TGTGCCAGCAGCCAGGAGACAGCCGTTGGAAACACC.

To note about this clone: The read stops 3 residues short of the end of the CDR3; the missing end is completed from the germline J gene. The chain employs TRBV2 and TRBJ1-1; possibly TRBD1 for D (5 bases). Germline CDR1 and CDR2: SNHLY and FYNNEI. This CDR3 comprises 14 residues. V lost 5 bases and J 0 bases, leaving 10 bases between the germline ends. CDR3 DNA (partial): TGTGCCAGCAGTCAAGGACAACTGAACACTGAA. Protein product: CASSQGQLNTE. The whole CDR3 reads CASSQGQLNTEAFF. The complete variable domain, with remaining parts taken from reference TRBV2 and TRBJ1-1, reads EPEVTQTPSHQVTQMGQEVILRCVPISNHLYFYWYRQILGQKVEFLVSFYNNEISEKSEIFDDQFSVERPDGSNFTLKIRSTKLEDSAMYFCASSQGQLNTEAFFGQGTRLTVV.

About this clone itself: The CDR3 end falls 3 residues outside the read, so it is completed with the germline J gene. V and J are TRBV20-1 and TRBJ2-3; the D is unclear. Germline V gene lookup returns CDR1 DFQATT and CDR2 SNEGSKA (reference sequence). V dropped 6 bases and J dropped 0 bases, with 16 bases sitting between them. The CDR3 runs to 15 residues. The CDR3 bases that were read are TGCAGTGCCCCCTTGGTAGTAGCTAGCACAGATACG. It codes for CSAPLVVASTDT. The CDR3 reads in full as CSAPLVVASTDTQYF.

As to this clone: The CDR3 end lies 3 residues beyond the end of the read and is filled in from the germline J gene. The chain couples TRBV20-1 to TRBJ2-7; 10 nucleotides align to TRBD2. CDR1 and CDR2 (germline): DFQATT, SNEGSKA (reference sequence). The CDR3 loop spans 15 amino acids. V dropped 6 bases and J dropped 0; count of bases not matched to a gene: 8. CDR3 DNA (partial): TGCAGTGCCCTACCACTAGCGGGAACCTCCTACGAG. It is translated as CSALPLAGTSYE. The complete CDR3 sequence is CSALPLAGTSYEQYF.

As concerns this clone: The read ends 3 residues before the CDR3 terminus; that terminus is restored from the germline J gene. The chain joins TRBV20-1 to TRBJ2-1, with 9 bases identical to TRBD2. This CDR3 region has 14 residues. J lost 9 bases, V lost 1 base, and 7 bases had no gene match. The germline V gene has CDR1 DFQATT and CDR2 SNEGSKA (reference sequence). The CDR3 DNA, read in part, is TGCAGTGCTAGAGTTCCTAGCGGGAATGGTGAG. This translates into CSARVPSGNGE. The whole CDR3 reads CSARVPSGNGEQFF.

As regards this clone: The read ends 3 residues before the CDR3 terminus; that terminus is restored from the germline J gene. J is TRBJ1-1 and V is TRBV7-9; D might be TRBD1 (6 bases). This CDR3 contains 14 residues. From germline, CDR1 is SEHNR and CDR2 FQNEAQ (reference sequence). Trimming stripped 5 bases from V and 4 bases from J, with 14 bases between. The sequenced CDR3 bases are TGTGCCAGCAGCCCCCCTGAAGGGGGCACTGAA. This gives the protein CASSPPEGGTE. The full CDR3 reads CASSPPEGGTEAFF.

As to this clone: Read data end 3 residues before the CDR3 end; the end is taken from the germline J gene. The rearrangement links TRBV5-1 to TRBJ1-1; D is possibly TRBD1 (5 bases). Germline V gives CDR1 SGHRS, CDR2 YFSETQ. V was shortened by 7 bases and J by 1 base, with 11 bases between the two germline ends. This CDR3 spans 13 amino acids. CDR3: CASGEGANTEAFF. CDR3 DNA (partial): TGCGCCAGCGGAGAAGGGGCGAACACTGAA.

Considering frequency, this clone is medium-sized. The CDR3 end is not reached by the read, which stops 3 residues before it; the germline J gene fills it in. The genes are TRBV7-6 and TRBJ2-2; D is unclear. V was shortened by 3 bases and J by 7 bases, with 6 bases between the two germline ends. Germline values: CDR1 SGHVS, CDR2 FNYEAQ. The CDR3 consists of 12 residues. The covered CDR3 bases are TGTGCCAGCAGCTTGGGCAACGGGGAG. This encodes CASSLGNGE. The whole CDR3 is CASSLGNGELFF.

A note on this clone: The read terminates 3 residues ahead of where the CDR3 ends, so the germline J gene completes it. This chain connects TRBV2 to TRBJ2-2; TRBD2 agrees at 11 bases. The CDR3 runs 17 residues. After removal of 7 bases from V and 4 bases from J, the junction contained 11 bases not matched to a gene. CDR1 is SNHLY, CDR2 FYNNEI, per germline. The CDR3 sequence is CASNRVAGGPSTGELFF. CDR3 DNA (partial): TGTGCCAGCAACCGGGTAGCGGGGGGGCCGAGCACCGGGGAG. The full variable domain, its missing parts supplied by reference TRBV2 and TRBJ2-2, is EPEVTQTPSHQVTQMGQEVILRCVPISNHLYFYWYRQILGQKVEFLVSFYNNEISEKSEIFDDQFSVERPDGSNFTLKIRSTKLEDSAMYFCASNRVAGGPSTGELFFGEGSRLTVL.

CDR3 sequence: CSVYSRGFSGELFF. The part of the CDR3 DNA that was read is TGCAGCGTTTATAGCAGGGGGTTCTCCGGGGAG. This rearrangement joins TRBV29-1 to TRBJ2-2; 7 nucleotides agree with TRBD1. The read gets to within 3 residues of the CDR3 end, and the germline J gene fills in the rest. The CDR3 loop spans 14 amino acids. Germline CDR1 and CDR2: SQVTM and ANQGSEA. Trimming took 5 bases from V and 6 from J; bases not matched to a gene: 9.

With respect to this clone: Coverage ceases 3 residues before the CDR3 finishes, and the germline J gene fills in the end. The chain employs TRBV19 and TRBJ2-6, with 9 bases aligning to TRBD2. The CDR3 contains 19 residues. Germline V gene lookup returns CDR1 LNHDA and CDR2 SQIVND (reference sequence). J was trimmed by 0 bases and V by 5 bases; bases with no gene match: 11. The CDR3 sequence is CASSPKASGVSSGANVLTF. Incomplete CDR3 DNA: TGTGCCAGTAGTCCGAAGGCTAGCGGGGTAAGCTCTGGGGCCAACGTC.

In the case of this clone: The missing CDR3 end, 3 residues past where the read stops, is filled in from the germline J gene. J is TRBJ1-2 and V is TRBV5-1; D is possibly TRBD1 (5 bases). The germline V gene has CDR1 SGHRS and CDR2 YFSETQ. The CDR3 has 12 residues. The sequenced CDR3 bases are TGCGCCAGCAGCGATGGGGCCCAGGGC. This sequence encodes CASSDGAQG. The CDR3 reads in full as CASSDGAQGYTF.

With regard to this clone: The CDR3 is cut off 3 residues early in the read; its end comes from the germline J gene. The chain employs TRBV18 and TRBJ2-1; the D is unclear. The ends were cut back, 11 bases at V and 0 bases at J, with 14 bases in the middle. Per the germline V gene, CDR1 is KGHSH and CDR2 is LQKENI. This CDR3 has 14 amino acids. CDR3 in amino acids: CAAARQSSYNEQFF. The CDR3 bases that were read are TGTGCCGCCGCCCGCCAGAGCTCCTACAATGAG.

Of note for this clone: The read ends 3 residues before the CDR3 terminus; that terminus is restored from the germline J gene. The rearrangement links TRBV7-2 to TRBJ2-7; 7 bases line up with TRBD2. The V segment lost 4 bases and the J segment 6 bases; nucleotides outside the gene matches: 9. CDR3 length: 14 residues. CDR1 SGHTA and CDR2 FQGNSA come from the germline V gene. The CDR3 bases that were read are TGTGCCAGCAGCTACATAACGAGCGGGGCCGAG. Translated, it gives CASSYITSGAE. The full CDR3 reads CASSYITSGAEQYF.

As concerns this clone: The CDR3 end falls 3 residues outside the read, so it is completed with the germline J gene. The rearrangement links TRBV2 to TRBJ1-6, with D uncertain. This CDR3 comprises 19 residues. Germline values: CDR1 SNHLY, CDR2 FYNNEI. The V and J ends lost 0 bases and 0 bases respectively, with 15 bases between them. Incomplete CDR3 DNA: TGTGCCAGCAGTGAAGCTGTAGGAAGGGCAAGCTCCTATAATTCACCC. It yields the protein CASSEAVGRASSYNSP. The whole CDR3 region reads CASSEAVGRASSYNSPLHF. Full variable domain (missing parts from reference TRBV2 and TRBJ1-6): EPEVTQTPSHQVTQMGQEVILRCVPISNHLYFYWYRQILGQKVEFLVSFYNNEISEKSEIFDDQFSVERPDGSNFTLKIRSTKLEDSAMYFCASSEAVGRASSYNSPLHFGNGTRLTVT.

The CDR3 DNA, read in part, is TGCAGTGCTAGCCCGGTGAACACTGAA. Protein product: CSASPVNTE. The entire CDR3 protein is CSASPVNTEAFF. V usage is TRBV20-1 and J usage is TRBJ1-1; D gene uncertain. The read falls 3 residues short of the CDR3 end, and the missing part is taken from the germline J gene. Germline CDR1 and CDR2: DFQATT and SNEGSKA (reference sequence). The CDR3 spans 12 residues. The germline V and J ends were trimmed by 3 bases and 0 bases, with 5 bases remaining between them.

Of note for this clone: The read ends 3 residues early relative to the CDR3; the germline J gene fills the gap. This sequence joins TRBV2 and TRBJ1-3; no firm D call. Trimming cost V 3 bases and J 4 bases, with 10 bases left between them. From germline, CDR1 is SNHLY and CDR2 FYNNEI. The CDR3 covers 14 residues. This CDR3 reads CASSDPGDGNTIYF. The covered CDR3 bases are TGTGCCAGCAGTGACCCGGGTGACGGAAACACC.

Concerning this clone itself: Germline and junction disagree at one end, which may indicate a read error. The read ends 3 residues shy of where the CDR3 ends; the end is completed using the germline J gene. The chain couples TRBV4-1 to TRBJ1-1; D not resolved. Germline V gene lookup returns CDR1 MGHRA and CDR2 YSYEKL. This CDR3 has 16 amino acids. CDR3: CASGQDTTDLNTEAFF. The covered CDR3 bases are TGCGCCAGCGGCCAAGATACCACAGATCTGAACACTGAA.

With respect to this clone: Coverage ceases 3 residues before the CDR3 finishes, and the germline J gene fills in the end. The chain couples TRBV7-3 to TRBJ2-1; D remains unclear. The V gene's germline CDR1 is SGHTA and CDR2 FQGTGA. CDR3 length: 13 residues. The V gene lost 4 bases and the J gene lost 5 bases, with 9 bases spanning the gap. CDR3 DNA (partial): TGTGCCAGCAGCTCGGCTAGAGACAATGAG. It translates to CASSSARDNE. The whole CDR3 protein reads CASSSARDNEQFF.

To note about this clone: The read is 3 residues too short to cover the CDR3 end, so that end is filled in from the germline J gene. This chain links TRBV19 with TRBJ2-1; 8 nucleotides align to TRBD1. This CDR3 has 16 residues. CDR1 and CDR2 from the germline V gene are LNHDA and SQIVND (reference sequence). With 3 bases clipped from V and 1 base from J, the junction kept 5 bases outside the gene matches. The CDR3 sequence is CASSMRQGASYNEQFF. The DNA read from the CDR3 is TGTGCCAGTAGTATGAGGCAGGGGGCATCCTACAATGAG.